These 27 T cell receptor beta chains were all obtained from the same sample, sequenced in a study of blood T cell repertoires in COVID-19. Data came from immunoSEQ multiplex PCR; TCRdb stores just in-frame clones and leaves some out. The repertoire includes about 340,000 clones, 88% of them detected once, and around 7.9% sits in the top ten. Sequencing was carried out using peripheral blood. These receptors all stem from a woman aged 70-85 years with COVID-19, enrolled during active disease.

V usage is TRBV5-1 and J usage is TRBJ1-5; perhaps TRBD1 as D (6 bases). Trimming cost V 0 bases and J 3 bases, with 10 bases left between them. The CDR3 runs 15 residues. Germline CDR1 SGHRS, CDR2 YFSETQ. The CDR3 loop reads CASSLDGGPNQPQHF. Written as DNA, the CDR3 is TGCGCCAGCAGCTTGGACGGGGGGCCCAATCAGCCCCAGCATTTT.

This chain links TRBV5-6 with TRBJ2-7; the D gene is possibly TRBD1 (5 bases). Trimming stripped 4 bases from V and 0 bases from J, with 17 bases between. Germline V gene lookup returns CDR1 SGHDT and CDR2 YYEEEE. The CDR3 totals 16 residues. The chain's CDR3 is CASSTLDSFYSYEQYF. CDR3 coding DNA: TGTGCCAGCAGCACTTTAGACAGCTTCTACTCCTACGAGCAGTACTTC.

V usage is TRBV30 and J usage is TRBJ1-5, with TRBD1 as a possible D gene (6 bases). With 4 bases removed from V and 7 bases from J, the gap between germline ends came to 17 bases. Per the germline V gene, CDR1 is GTSNPN and CDR2 is SVGIG (reference sequence). The CDR3 spans 14 residues. In nucleotides, the CDR3 is TGTGCCTGGAACGCTGGGCAGGGGAAACAGCCCCAGCATTTT. It is translated as CAWNAGQGKQPQHF.

This chain joins TRBV5-8 and TRBJ1-2; D perhaps matches TRBD1 (5 bases). Deletions cut 4 bases from V and 4 bases from J, with 11 bases between. CDR1 SGHTS and CDR2 YDEGEE come from the germline V gene. CDR3 length: 13 residues. CDR3 sequence reads: CASSPQGGYGYTF. CDR3 nucleotide sequence: TGTGCCAGCAGCCCGCAGGGAGGCTATGGCTACACCTTC. The full variable domain, in which reference TRBV5-8 and TRBJ1-2 provide the parts outside the CDR3, is EAGVTQSPTHLIKTRGQQATLRCSPISGHTSVYWYQQALGLGLQFLLWYDEGEERNRGNFPPRFSGRQFPNYSSELNVNALELEDSALYLCASSPQGGYGYTFGSGTRLTVV.

The CDR3 here is CASSYAPSGGDTDTQYF. The CDR3 DNA follows: TGTGCCAGCAGTTACGCCCCTAGCGGGGGGGACACAGATACGCAGTATTTT. This sequence joins TRBV6-2 or TRBV6-3 and TRBJ2-3, with 12 bases that match TRBD2. CDR1 is MNHEY, CDR2 SVGEGT, per germline. V was clipped by 2 bases and J by 2 bases; unmatched bases: 5. The CDR3 is made up of 17 amino acids.

The DNA of the CDR3 is TGTGCCAGCAGTGAATTGAGCAACACTGAAGCTTTCTTT. Encoded protein: CASSELSNTEAFF. This chain uses TRBV2 with TRBJ1-1; D is undetermined. Trimming left V 2 bases short and J 2 bases short, with 6 bases between. Germline V lookup: CDR1 SNHLY, CDR2 FYNNEI. The CDR3 consists of 13 residues.

The rearrangement uses TRBV5-1 and TRBJ2-5, with 11 bases that match TRBD1. The CDR3 consists of 13 residues. V trimming: 7 bases; J trimming: 4 bases; junction bases outside the gene matches: 3. The germline V gene has CDR1 SGHRS and CDR2 YFSETQ. The CDR3 DNA reads TGCGCCAGCCTGGGGACAGGGGGAGAGACCCAGTACTTC. Translating gives CASLGTGGETQYF. Together with reference TRBV5-1 and TRBJ2-5, the CDR3 gives the full variable domain: KAGVTQTPRYLIKTRGQQVTLSCSPISGHRSVSWYQQTPGQGLQFLFEYFSETQRNKGNFPGRFSGRQFSNSRSEMNVSTLELGDSALYLCASLGTGGETQYFGPGTRLLVL.

This clone was detected a few times. J is TRBJ2-1 and V is TRBV18; D is unclear. The CDR3 is 14 amino acids. CDR1 KGHSH and CDR2 LQKENI come from the germline V gene. Trimming cost V 4 bases and J 8 bases, with 15 bases left between them. The CDR3 loop is CASSLHGLGDEQFF. The CDR3 DNA reads as TGTGCCAGCTCACTCCACGGCCTAGGCGATGAGCAGTTCTTC.

The gene calls are TRBV5-1 and TRBJ2-3; possibly TRBD2 for D (5 bases). This CDR3 region has 14 residues. V lost 4 bases to trimming and J lost 3 bases, with 12 bases between them. Germline CDR1 is SGHRS and CDR2 is YFSETQ. CDR3 amino acids: CASSAVGVTDTQYF. The CDR3, as DNA: TGCGCCAGCAGCGCCGTCGGGGTAACAGATACGCAGTATTTT.

This clone was recorded a few times. The chain couples TRBV19 to TRBJ1-2; 7 bases map to TRBD1. The CDR3 is 14 residues long. Germline-derived CDR1 and CDR2 are LNHDA and SQIVND (reference sequence). V lost 4 bases, J lost 3 bases, and 5 bases stayed unmatched. The CDR3 loop is CASSTNRGDYGYTF. The CDR3 region has the DNA TGTGCCAGTAGTACAAACAGGGGCGACTATGGCTACACCTTC.

This clone was observed once. CDR3 nucleotide sequence: TGTGCCAGCAGCCGGGACTTTTTCTCCTACGAGCAGTACTTC. This sequence encodes CASSRDFFSYEQYF. The rearrangement joins TRBV6-5 to TRBJ2-7; possibly TRBD2 for D (6 bases). Germline CDR1 and CDR2: MNHEY and SVGAGI. Trimming took off 6 bases at V and 0 bases at J, with 12 bases between the two ends. The CDR3 consists of 14 residues.

The chain employs TRBV30 and TRBJ1-1; D unresolved. V was trimmed by 4 bases and J by 5 bases, leaving 5 bases between them. Germline CDR1 and CDR2: GTSNPN and SVGIG (reference sequence). This CDR3 comprises 10 residues. DNA for the CDR3: TGTGCCTGGACAGAAACTGAAGCTTTCTTT. It is translated as CAWTETEAFF.

The chain couples TRBV4-1 to TRBJ2-5; 12 positions agree with TRBD1. In germline, CDR1 is MGHRA, CDR2 YSYEKL. V shed 4 bases and J 5 bases; nucleotides not matched to a gene: 20. CDR3 size: 20 residues. CDR3 loop: CASSLRTGTGGARGWETQYF. DNA for the CDR3: TGCGCCAGCAGCCTTAGGACCGGGACAGGGGGCGCAAGGGGTTGGGAGACCCAGTACTTC.

V is TRBV6-5 and J is TRBJ2-5; 10 bases fit TRBD1. Losses at the gene ends were 5 bases for V and 4 bases for J; bases not matched to a gene: 7. CDR3 length: 15 amino acids. Germline V lookup: CDR1 MNHEY, CDR2 SVGAGI. CDR3 nucleotides: TGTGCCAGCAGTACCCGGGACAGGGGAGGAGAGACCCAGTACTTC. It is translated as CASSTRDRGGETQYF.

The rearrangement uses TRBV2 and TRBJ2-5, with D possibly TRBD2 on 7 matching bases. V was trimmed by 2 bases and J by 2 bases, leaving 18 bases between them. The CDR3 spans 17 residues. Germline CDR1 and CDR2: SNHLY and FYNNEI. The CDR3 DNA follows: TGTGCCAGCAGTGAAAACGGTGGCGGGGGCGAACAAGAGACCCAGTACTTC. Residues: CASSENGGGGEQETQYF. Supplemented by reference TRBV2 and TRBJ2-5, the full variable domain reads EPEVTQTPSHQVTQMGQEVILRCVPISNHLYFYWYRQILGQKVEFLVSFYNNEISEKSEIFDDQFSVERPDGSNFTLKIRSTKLEDSAMYFCASSENGGGGEQETQYFGPGTRLLVL.

The CDR3 here is CASSPWTGPSGNTIYF. For the CDR3, the DNA is TGTGCCAGCAGCCCTTGGACAGGCCCCTCTGGAAACACCATATATTTT. The V call is TRBV11-2, the J call TRBJ1-3, with TRBD1 matching over 7 bases. The CDR3 covers 16 residues. Per germline, CDR1 SGHAT and CDR2 FQNNGV. Losses at the gene ends were 5 bases for V and 0 bases for J; bases not matched to a gene: 7.

This chain uses TRBV28 with TRBJ1-2; D call uncertain. Germline CDR1 reads MDHEN; CDR2 reads SYDVKM. V was cut by 10 bases and J by 7 bases, with 22 bases left in between. The CDR3 runs to 14 residues. The CDR3 sequence is CATTSKLRKIGYTF. The DNA of the CDR3 is TGTGCCACCACCTCTAAGTTGAGGAAAATTGGCTACACCTTC.

The V call is TRBV12-3 or TRBV12-4, the J call TRBJ1-1; no reliable D call. Between the trimmed V and J ends, which lost 0 bases and 10 bases, there was a span of 12 bases. CDR3 length equals 13 residues. The CDR3 bases are TGTGCCAGCAGTTTAGCGAGGGCACAAGGAGCTTTCTTT. It yields the protein CASSLARAQGAFF.

This sequence joins TRBV5-1 and TRBJ2-1; perhaps TRBD1 as D (6 bases). V was shortened by 0 bases and J by 4 bases, with 11 bases between the two germline ends. The CDR3 is 15 amino acids. Germline CDR1 SGHRS, CDR2 YFSETQ. CDR3: CASSLVTGPYNEQFF. The CDR3 nucleotides read TGCGCCAGCAGCTTGGTGACAGGTCCTTACAATGAGCAGTTCTTC.

V and J are TRBV28 and TRBJ1-1; D is ambiguous. V lost 2 bases to trimming and J lost 3 bases, with 4 bases between them. Germline V CDR1 and CDR2: MDHEN, SYDVKM. The CDR3 runs 12 residues. Here the CDR3 reads CASSLSYTEAFF. In DNA, the CDR3 is TGTGCCAGCAGTTTAAGCTACACTGAAGCTTTCTTT.

The genes are TRBV27 and TRBJ1-2; no definite D call. The CDR3 has 13 amino acids. Germline assignment: CDR1 MNHEY and CDR2 SMNVEV (reference sequence). Trimming pared 3 bases from V and 4 bases from J, leaving 9 bases between. This CDR3 reads CASSFSVGYGYTF. For the CDR3, the DNA is TGTGCCAGCAGTTTTTCAGTTGGCTATGGCTACACCTTC.

This clone has just one count. The V gene is TRBV2, the J gene TRBJ2-7; 8 nucleotides align to TRBD1. V trimming: 6 bases; J trimming: 3 bases; junction bases outside the gene matches: 7. The CDR3 length is 14 residues. CDR1 is SNHLY and CDR2 is FYNNEI in the germline V gene. The CDR3 nucleotides are TGTGCCAGCAGGGAGAGGACAGGGAACTACGAGCAGTACTTC. The encoded protein is CASRERTGNYEQYF.

This chain connects TRBV7-2 to TRBJ2-5, with no clear D. CDR3 length: 13 amino acids. The germline gives CDR1 SGHTA, CDR2 FQGNSA. The germline V and J ends were trimmed by 6 bases and 3 bases, with 11 bases remaining between them. Written as DNA, the CDR3 is TGTGCCAGCAGGGTTCGGGTTGAAGAGACCCAGTACTTC. Translation: CASRVRVEETQYF.

The rearrangement joins TRBV5-1 to TRBJ2-2; D is undetermined. Trimming shortened V by 2 bases and J by 0 bases, and 8 bases separated the two germline ends. The CDR3 has 15 amino acids. CDR1 and CDR2 from the germline V gene are SGHRS and YFSETQ. For the CDR3, the DNA is TGCGCCAGCAGCTTTAGAAATGCGAACACCGGGGAGCTGTTTTTT. Translated: CASSFRNANTGELFF.

This clone occurred once. The chain uses TRBV10-3 and TRBJ2-5; 10 bases are shared with TRBD2. V lost 8 bases and J lost 2; bases outside the gene matches: 11. Germline loops: CDR1 ENHRY, CDR2 SYGVKD. The CDR3 extends over 16 amino acids. The DNA for the CDR3 is TGTGCCATCCGCGGGGCCAGCGGGGGGGCGCAAGAGACCCAGTACTTC. Amino acid sequence: CAIRGASGGAQETQYF.

J is TRBJ2-7 and V is TRBV11-2, with D perhaps TRBD1 (5 bases). From germline, CDR1 is SGHAT and CDR2 FQNNGV. Trimming shortened V by 1 base and J by 5 bases, and 9 bases separated the two germline ends. The CDR3 extends over 13 amino acids. The DNA of the CDR3 is TGTGCCAGCAGCTTAGTGGGGCCCCACGAGCAGTACTTC. Translated, it gives CASSLVGPHEQYF.

The chain combines TRBV6-1 with TRBJ2-7; 11 positions match TRBD2. The CDR3 sequence is 15 residues long. Germline V gene sequence: CDR1 MNHNS, CDR2 SASEGT. Unmatched junction bases numbered 2, after V lost 3 bases and J lost 1 base. CDR3 bases: TGTGCCAGCAGTGACGGGACTAGCGGATCCTACGAGCAGTACTTC. Its protein is CASSDGTSGSYEQYF.